The source of this T cell receptor beta chain is a study of vaccination and CD4 T cells after COVID-19. This clonotype has only a few counts. Its target is unknown. V shed 5 bases and J shed 8 bases, with 9 bases lying between them. CDR3 length: 11 residues. This sample's treatment: approximately 10-day PBMC culture with coronavirus spike peptide pools or control peptides (ViraFEST assay). An unexposed donor provided the CD4+ T cells, which were collected before the COVID-19 pandemic (2011-2018). With 9.5 to 10 ug/ml peptide pools and roughly 9.8 IU/ml IL-2, PBMCs were cultured at approximately 2 million per well. Cultured CD4+ T cell DNA was sequenced using the Oncomine TCR Beta short-read assay. MiXCR was run by TCRdb on the PCR reads, yielding one entry per CDR3 protein. The sample has fewer than 9,500 distinct CDR3 sequences; roughly 31% are singletons.

Sequencing was carried out using CD4+ T cells from blood, cultured in vitro. The TCR was taken from a human donor in good health. This chain connects TRBV12-3 or TRBV12-4 to TRBJ1-2; the D gene is possibly TRBD1 (6 bases). This CDR3 reads CASSRGQGYTF. In DNA form, the CDR3 reads TGTGCCAGCAGTCGCGGACAGGGCTACACCTTC.